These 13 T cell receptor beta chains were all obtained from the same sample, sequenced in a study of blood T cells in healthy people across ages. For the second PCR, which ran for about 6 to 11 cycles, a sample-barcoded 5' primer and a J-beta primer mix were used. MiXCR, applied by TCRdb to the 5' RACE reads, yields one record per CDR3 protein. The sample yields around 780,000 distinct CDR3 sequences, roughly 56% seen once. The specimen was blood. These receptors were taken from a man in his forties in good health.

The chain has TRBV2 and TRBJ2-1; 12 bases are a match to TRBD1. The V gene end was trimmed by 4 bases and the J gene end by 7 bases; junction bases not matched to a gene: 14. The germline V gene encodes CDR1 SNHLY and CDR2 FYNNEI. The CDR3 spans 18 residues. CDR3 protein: CASSVDRPGTGGRNEQFF. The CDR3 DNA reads TGTGCCAGCAGTGTAGATAGACCCGGGACAGGGGGCCGAAATGAGCAGTTCTTC.

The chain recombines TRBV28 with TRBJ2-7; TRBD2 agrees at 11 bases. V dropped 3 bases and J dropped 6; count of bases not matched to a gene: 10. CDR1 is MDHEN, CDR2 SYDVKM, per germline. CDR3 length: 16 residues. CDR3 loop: CASSLPPPGLAAEQYF. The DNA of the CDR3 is TGTGCCAGCAGTTTGCCGCCTCCGGGACTAGCGGCCGAGCAGTACTTC.

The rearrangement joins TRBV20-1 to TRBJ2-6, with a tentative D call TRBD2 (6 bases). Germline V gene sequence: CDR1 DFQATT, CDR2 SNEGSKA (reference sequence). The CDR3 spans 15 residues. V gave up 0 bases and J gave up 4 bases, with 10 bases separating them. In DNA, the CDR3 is TGCAGTGCTAGAGAGGGGGGTCCCGGGGCCAACGTCCTGACTTTC. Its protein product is CSAREGGPGANVLTF.

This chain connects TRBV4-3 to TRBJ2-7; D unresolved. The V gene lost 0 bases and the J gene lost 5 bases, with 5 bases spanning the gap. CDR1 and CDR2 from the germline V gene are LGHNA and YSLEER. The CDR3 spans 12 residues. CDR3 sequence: CASSQDPHEQYF. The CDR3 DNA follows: TGCGCCAGCAGCCAAGATCCCCACGAGCAGTACTTC.

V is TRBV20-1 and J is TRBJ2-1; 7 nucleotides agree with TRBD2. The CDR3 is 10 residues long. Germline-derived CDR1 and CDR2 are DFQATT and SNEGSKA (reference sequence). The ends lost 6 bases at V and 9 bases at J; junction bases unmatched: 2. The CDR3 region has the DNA TGCAGTGCGACGGGGGGTGAGCAGTTCTTC. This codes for CSATGGEQFF.

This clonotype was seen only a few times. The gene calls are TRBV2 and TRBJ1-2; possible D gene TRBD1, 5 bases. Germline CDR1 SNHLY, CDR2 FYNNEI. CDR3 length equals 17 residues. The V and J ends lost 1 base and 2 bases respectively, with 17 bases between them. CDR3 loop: CASSEVIGVGLNYGYTF. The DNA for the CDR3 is TGTGCCAGCAGTGAAGTAATCGGAGTGGGACTAAACTATGGCTACACCTTC.

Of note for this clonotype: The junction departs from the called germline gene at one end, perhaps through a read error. The CDR3 DNA sequence: TGTGCCAGCAGCTTAAAACACGGGGGTAACCAAGGGACCCAGTACTTC. Encoded protein: CASSLKHGGNQGTQYF. The chain carries TRBV7-3 and TRBJ2-5; TRBD2 might be the D (6 bases). Germline V CDR1 and CDR2: SGHTA, FQGTGA. This CDR3 contains 16 residues.

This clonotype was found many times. This chain's CDR3 is CASSVTGATSGANVLTF. The CDR3 DNA reads as TGTGCCAGCAGCGTGACAGGGGCTACTTCTGGGGCCAACGTCCTGACTTTC. The genes are TRBV9 and TRBJ2-6; TRBD1 aligns across 8 bases. The CDR3 has 17 amino acids. The germline V gene has CDR1 SGDLS and CDR2 YYNGEE. V trimming: 2 bases; J trimming: 1 base; junction bases outside the gene matches: 5.

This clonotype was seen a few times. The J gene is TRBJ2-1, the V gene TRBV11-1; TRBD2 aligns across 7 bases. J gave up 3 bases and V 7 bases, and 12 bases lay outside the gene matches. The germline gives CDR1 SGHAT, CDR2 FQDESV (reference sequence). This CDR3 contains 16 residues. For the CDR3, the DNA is TGTGCCAGCACCGAGGGTGGGCTAGCGGTCTACAATGAGCAGTTCTTC. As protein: CASTEGGLAVYNEQFF.

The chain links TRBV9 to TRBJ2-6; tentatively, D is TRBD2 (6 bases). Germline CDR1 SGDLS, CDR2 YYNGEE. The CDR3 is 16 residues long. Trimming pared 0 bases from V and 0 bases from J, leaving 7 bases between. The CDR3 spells CASSVVGGSGANVLTF. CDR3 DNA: TGTGCCAGCAGCGTAGTCGGGGGCTCTGGGGCCAACGTCCTGACTTTC.

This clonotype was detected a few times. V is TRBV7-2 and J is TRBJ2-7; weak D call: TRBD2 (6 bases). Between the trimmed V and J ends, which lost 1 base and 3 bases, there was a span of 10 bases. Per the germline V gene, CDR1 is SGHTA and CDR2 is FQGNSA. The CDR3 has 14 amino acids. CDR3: CASSLGLEGYEQYF. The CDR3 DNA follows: TGTGCCAGCAGCTTAGGACTGGAGGGCTACGAGCAGTACTTC.

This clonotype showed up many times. DNA for the CDR3: TGCAGCGTGGGACCGAGCCAAGAGACCCAGTACTTC. It is translated as CSVGPSQETQYF. V is TRBV29-1 and J is TRBJ2-5; tentatively, D is TRBD1 or TRBD2 (5 bases each). CDR1 SQVTM and CDR2 ANQGSEA come from the germline V gene. V dropped 6 bases and J dropped 1 base, with 9 bases sitting between them. The CDR3 totals 12 residues.

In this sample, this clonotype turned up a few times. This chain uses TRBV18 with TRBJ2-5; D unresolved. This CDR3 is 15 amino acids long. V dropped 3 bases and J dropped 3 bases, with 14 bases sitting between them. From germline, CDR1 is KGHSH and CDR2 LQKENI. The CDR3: CASSPLLGVEETQYF. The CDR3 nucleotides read TGTGCCAGCTCACCCTTACTTGGCGTAGAAGAGACCCAGTACTTC. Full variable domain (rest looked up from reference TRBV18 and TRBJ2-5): NAGVMQNPRHLVRRRGQEARLRCSPMKGHSHVYWYRQLPEEGLKFMVYLQKENIIDESGMPKERFSAEFPKEGPSILRIQQVVRGDSAAYFCASSPLLGVEETQYFGPGTRLLVL.